This T cell receptor beta chain was sequenced in a study of response to subunit inactivated influenza vaccine. Using its own MiXCR run on the RT-PCR reads, TCRdb lists one record per CDR3 protein. Of a few hundred thousand distinct CDR3 sequences listed, approximately 10% are singletons. The sample holds a few counts of this clonotype. These records were also assigned to another study, of T cells expressing NK-cell markers. This second report adds: TCR beta libraries carry UMIs added by 5'RACE template switching.

The clonotype comes from a man between 45 and 60 years old who received an inactivated influenza vaccine. Here the sequenced sample was PBMCs from blood, taken on the day of vaccination.

CDR3 in DNA: TGCGCCAGCAGCCAAAACCCGGGACAGTTCTCCGAGCAGTACTTC. Its translation is CASSQNPGQFSEQYF. V usage is TRBV4-3 and J usage is TRBJ2-7; 7 bases are shared with TRBD1. This CDR3 comprises 15 residues. Germline-derived CDR1 and CDR2 are LGHNA and YSLEER. Trimming at V came to 2 bases and at J to 6 bases, leaving 10 bases not matched to a gene.